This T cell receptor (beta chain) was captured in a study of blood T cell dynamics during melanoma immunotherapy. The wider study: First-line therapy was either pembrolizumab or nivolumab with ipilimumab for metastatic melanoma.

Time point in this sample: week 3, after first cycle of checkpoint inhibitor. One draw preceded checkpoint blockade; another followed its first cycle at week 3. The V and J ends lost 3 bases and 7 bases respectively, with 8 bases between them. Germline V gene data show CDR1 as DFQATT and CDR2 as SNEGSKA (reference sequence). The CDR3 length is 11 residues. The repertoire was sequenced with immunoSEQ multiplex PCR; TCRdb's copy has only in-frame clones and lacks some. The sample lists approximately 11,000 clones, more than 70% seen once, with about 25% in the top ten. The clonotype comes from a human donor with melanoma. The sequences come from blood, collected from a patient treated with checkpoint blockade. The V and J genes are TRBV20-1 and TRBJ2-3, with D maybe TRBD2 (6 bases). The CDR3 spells CSASGDYTQYF. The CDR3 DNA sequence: TGCAGTGCTAGCGGGGACTATACGCAGTATTTT.